Listed here is a single TCR beta chain. The antigen is undetermined. Per the germline V gene, CDR1 is MNHEY and CDR2 is SMNVEV (reference sequence). The CDR3 covers 13 residues. Trimming cost V 3 bases and J 7 bases, with 10 bases left between them. The sample originates from a study of cytomegalovirus exposure and HLA in healthy donors. Study-wide points: Beyond CMV serostatus, there was no information to go on about immune exposure. It was 150 to 200 TCR beta chains that were listed as cytomegalovirus-associated.

Primers: 60 Vbeta forward and 13 Jbeta reverse. Assay used: immunoSEQ multiplex PCR; TCRdb lists only in-frame clones, some missing. In the table there are about 150,000 clones, about 79% of which are singletons. This chain connects TRBV27 to TRBJ1-5, with D maybe TRBD1 (5 bases). The sequence came from a woman younger than 45 in good health and CMV-seronegative. The specimen was PBMCs. The CDR3, as DNA: TGTGCCAGCAGTTTCCAGGGAGGCCAGCCCCAGCATTTT. Encoded protein: CASSFQGGQPQHF.